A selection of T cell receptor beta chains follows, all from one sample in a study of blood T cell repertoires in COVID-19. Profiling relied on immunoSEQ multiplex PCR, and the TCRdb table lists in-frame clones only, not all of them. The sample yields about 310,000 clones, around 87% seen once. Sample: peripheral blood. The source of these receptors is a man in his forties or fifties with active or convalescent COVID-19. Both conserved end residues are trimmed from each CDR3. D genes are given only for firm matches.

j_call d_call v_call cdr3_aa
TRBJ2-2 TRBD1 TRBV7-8 ASSLGTGNTGELF
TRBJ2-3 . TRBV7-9 ASSLGSDSAADTQY
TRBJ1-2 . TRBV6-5 ASSYSFEAYGYT
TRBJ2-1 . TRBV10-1 ASSGVGVGEKSNNEQF
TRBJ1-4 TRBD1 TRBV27 ASSPRTGYEKLF
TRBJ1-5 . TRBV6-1 ASSESGYQPQH
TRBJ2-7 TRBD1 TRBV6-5 ASSYQTGASYEQY
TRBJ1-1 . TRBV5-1 ASSLASGYEAF
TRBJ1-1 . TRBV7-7 ASSTRRDTEAF
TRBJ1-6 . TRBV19 ASSPRQTGLTLH
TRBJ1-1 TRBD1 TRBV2 ASIGGRTALNTEAF
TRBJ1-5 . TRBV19 ASSNRPQH
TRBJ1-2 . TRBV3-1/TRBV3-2 ASSQDPEALNYGYT
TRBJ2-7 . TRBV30 AWSVRVTPWNEQY
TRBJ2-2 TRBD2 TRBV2 ASSALAAAGELF
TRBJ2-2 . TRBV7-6 ASIKAGAAGELF
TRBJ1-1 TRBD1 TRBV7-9 ASSFGTGYTEAF
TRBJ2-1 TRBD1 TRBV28 ASLSRTGNYNEQF
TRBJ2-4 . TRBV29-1 SVLGRESKNIQY
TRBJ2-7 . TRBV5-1 ASSPPQGGATYEQY
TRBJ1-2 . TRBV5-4 ASTPTSSDSFNGYT
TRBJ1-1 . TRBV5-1 ASSLRAGRSNTEAF
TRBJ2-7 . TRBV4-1 ASSQLGAYEQY
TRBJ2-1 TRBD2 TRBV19 ASSVRTSVKF
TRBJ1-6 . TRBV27 ASSRGWNSPLH
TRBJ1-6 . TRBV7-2 ASSFKFRAGADSPLH
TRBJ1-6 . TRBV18 ASSPSILSPLH
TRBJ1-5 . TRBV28 ASSSLSPGAQH
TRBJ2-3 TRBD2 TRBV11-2 ASSLDLWTSGSWTDTQY
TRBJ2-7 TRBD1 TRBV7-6 ASSSGTESYEQY
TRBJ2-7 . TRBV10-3 AMSVTSGEQY
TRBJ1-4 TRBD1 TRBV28 ASSTQTGGGEKLF
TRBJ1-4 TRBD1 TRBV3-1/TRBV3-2 ASSPAGGYNEKLF
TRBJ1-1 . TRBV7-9 ASSRDGPRTEAF
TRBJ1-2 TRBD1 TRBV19 ASSLYRGERGYT
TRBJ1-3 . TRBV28 ASSFPPRGNTIY
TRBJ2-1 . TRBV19 ASRTSYYNEQF
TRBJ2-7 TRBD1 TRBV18 ASSQGTGAYEQY
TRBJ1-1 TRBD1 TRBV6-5 ASSQSDRVAF
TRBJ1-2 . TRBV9 ASSVAAGMGYGYT
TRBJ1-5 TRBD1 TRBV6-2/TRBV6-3 ASSYVDRGRGNQPQH
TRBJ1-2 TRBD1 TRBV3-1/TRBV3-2 ASSVRDSPFSNYGYT
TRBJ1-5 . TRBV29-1 SVPPGSNQPQH
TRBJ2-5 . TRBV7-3 ASSSGLAETQY
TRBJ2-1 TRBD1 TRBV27 ASRSGMTGDNEQF